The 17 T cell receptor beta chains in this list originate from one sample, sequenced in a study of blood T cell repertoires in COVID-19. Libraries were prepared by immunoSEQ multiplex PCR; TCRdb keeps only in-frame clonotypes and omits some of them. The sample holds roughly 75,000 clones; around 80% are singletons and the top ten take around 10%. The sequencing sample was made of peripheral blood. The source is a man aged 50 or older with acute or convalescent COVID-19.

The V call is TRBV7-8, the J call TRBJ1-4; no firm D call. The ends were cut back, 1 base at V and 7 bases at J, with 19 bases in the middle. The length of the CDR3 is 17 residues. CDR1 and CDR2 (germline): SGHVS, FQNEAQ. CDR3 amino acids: CASSLVFGSDIFEKLFF. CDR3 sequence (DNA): TGTGCCAGCAGCTTAGTATTTGGCAGCGATATCTTTGAAAAACTGTTTTTT.

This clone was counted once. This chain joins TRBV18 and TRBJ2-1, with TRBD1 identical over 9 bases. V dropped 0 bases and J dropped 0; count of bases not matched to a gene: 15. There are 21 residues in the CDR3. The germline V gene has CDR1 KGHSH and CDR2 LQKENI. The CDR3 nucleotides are TGTGCCAGCTCACCACCGGTAGGACAGGGGTCCGTACCATCCTCCTACAATGAGCAGTTCTTC. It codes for CASSPPVGQGSVPSSYNEQFF.

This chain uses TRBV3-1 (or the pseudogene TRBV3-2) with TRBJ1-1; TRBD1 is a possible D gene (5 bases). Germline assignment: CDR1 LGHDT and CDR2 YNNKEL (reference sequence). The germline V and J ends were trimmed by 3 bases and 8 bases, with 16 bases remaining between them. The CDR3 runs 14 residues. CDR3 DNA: TGTGCCAGCAGCCAGGGGTTTTCGGGGGTAGAAGCTTTCTTT. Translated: CASSQGFSGVEAFF.

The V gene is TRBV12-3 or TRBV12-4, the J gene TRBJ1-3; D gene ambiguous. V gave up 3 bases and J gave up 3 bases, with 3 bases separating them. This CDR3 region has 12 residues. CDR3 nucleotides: TGTGCCAGCAGTTTTAGTGGAAACACCATATATTTT. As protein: CASSFSGNTIYF.

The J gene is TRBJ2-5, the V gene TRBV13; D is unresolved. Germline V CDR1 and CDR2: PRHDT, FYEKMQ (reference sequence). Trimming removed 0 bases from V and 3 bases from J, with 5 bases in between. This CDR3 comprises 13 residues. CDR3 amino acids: CASSLGPKETQYF. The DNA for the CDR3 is TGTGCCAGCAGCTTAGGCCCTAAAGAGACCCAGTACTTC. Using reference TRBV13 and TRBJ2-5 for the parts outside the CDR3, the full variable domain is AAGVIQSPRHLIKEKRETATLKCYPIPRHDTVYWYQQGPGQDPQFLISFYEKMQSDKGSIPDRFSAQQFSDYHSELNMSSLELGDSALYFCASSLGPKETQYFGPGTRLLVL.

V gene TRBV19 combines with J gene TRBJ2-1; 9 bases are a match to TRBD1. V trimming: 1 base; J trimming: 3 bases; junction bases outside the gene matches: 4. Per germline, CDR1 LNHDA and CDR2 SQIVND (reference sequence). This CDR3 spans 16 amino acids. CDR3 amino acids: CASSIGDRGYYNEQFF. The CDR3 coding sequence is TGTGCCAGTAGTATAGGCGACAGGGGGTACTACAATGAGCAGTTCTTC.

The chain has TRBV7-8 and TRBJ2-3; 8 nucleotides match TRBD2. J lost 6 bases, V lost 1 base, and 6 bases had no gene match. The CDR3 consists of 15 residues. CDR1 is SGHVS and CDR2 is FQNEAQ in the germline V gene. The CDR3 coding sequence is TGTGCCAGCAGCTTAGGTTCCGCGGGGGGTGATACGCAGTATTTT. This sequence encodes CASSLGSAGGDTQYF.

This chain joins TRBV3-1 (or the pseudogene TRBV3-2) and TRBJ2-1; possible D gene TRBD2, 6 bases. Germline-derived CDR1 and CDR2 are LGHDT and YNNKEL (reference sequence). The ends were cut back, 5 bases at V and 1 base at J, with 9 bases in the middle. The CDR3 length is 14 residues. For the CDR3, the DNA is TGTGCCAGCAGCAGGAGGGATTCCTACAATGAGCAGTTCTTC. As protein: CASSRRDSYNEQFF.

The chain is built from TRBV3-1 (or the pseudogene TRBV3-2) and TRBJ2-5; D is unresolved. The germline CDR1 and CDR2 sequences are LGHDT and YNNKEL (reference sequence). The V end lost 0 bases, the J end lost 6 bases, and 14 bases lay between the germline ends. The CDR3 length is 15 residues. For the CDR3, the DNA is TGTGCCAGCAGCCAAGAACCCAACTCCGCGAAGACCCAGTACTTC. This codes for CASSQEPNSAKTQYF.

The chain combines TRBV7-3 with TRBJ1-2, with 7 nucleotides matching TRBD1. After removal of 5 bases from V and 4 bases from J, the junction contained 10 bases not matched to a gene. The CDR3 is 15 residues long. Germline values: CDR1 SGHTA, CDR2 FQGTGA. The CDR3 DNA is TGTGCCAGCAGCCCGGGACAGCTTTTACCCTATGGCTACACCTTC. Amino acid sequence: CASSPGQLLPYGYTF. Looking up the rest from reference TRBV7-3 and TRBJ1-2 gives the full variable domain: GAGVSQTPSNKVTEKGKYVELRCDPISGHTALYWYRQSLGQGPEFLIYFQGTGAADDSGLPNDRFFAVRPEGSVSTLKIQRTERGDSAVYLCASSPGQLLPYGYTFGSGTRLTVV.

The CDR3 DNA is TGTGCCAGCCCGGCCCGGGGGGAGAACACTGAAGCTTTCTTT. Its protein product is CASPARGENTEAFF. V and J are TRBV2 and TRBJ1-1; a possible D gene is TRBD1 (5 bases). The CDR3 covers 14 residues. From germline, CDR1 is SNHLY and CDR2 FYNNEI. The V end lost 8 bases, the J end lost 1 base, and 14 bases lay between the germline ends.

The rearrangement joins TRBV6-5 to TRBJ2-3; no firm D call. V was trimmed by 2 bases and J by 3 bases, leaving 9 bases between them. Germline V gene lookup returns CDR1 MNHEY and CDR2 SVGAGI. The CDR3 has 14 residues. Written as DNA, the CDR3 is TGTGCCAGCAGTTACAGGAGTGTTACAGATACGCAGTATTTT. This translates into CASSYRSVTDTQYF.

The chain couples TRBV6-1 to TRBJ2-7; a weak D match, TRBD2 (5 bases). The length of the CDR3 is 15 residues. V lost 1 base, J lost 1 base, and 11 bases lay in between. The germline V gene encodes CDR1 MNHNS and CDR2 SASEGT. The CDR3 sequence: CASSEGQEESYEQYF. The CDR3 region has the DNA TGTGCCAGCAGTGAAGGTCAGGAGGAATCCTACGAGCAGTACTTC.

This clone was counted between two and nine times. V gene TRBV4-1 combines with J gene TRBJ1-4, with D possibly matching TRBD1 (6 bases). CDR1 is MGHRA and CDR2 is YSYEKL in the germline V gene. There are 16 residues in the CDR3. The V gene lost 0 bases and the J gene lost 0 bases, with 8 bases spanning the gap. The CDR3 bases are TGCGCCAGCAGCCAAGATCAGGGGACAACTAATGAAAAACTGTTTTTT. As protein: CASSQDQGTTNEKLFF.

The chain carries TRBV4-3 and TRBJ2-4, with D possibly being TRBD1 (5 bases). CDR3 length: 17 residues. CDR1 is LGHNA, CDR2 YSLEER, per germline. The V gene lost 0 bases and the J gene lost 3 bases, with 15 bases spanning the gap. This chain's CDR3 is CASSQDWAGKYKNIQYF. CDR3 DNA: TGCGCCAGCAGCCAAGATTGGGCAGGGAAGTACAAAAACATTCAGTACTTC.

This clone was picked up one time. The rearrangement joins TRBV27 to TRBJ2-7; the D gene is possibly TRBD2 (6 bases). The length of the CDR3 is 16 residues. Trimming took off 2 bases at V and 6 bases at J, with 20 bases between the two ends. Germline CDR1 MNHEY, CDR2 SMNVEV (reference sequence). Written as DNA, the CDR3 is TGTGCCAGCAGTTTACTTGGGACTTCCCCCGTGTTCGAGCAGTACTTC. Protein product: CASSLLGTSPVFEQYF.

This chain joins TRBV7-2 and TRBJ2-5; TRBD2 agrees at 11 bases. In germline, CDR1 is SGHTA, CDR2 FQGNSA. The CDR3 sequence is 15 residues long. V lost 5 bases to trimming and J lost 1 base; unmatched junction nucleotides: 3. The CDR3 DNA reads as TGTGCCAGCAGCAGGGGGACTAGCGGCCAAGAGACCCAGTACTTC. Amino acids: CASSRGTSGQETQYF. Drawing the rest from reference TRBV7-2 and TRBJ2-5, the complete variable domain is GAGVSQSPSNKVTEKGKDVELRCDPISGHTALYWYRQSLGQGLEFLIYFQGNSAPDKSGLPSDRFSAERTGGSVSTLTIQRTQQEDSAVYLCASSRGTSGQETQYFGPGTRLLVL.